The 26 T cell receptor beta chains below come from one sample, sequenced in a study of CD8 T cells in Susac syndrome. Random hexamers served to reverse transcribe roughly 0.45 to 1 ug RNA. Each CDR3 protein gets one entry after TCRdb re-called the immunoSEQ multiplex PCR reads with MiXCR. The data show 84,000 or so distinct CDR3 sequences, 90% to 95% seen once. The sample taken for sequencing was CD8+ T cells from PBMCs. The source is a human donor with Susac syndrome.

The chain couples TRBV20-1 to TRBJ2-1, with TRBD2 matching 10 bases. CDR1 is DFQATT and CDR2 is SNEGSKA in the germline V gene (reference sequence). The CDR3 has 17 amino acids. Unmatched junction bases numbered 8, after V lost 1 base and J lost 2 bases. CDR3 DNA sequence: TGCAGTGCTAGAGGGCTAGCGGGGGCGCTCCCCTACAATGAGCAGTTCTTC. Its translation is CSARGLAGALPYNEQFF.

The chain has TRBV30 and TRBJ1-2; D not resolved. V gave up 1 base and J gave up 4 bases, with 13 bases separating them. This CDR3 spans 14 amino acids. Germline CDR1 is GTSNPN and CDR2 is SVGIG (reference sequence). CDR3 region: CAWSELTVIYGYTF. Here the CDR3 DNA reads TGTGCCTGGAGTGAGTTGACCGTGATCTATGGCTACACCTTC.

As to this clonotype: A read error may account for a junction end that differs from germline. The chain links TRBV28 to TRBJ2-5, with 9 bases that match TRBD1. CDR3 length equals 15 residues. Germline loops: CDR1 MDHEN, CDR2 SYDVKM. The CDR3 loop reads CASTLGTGWGETQYF. CDR3 coding DNA: TGTGCCAGCACTTTAGGGACAGGGTGGGGAGAGACCCAGTACTTC.

V is TRBV27 and J is TRBJ2-7, with 10 bases matching TRBD2. Germline CDR1 MNHEY, CDR2 SMNVEV (reference sequence). The CDR3 is made up of 17 amino acids. J lost 6 bases, V lost 4 bases, and 15 bases had no gene match. CDR3 sequence (DNA): TGTGCCAGCAGTTCCTACCAGATGCTAGCGGGAGAGGGCGAGCAGTACTTC. Translation: CASSSYQMLAGEGEQYF.

This clonotype has only a few counts. In DNA, the CDR3 is TGTGCCAGCAGCATTAGCGAAGGGACCCAGTACTTC. Its protein is CASSISEGTQYF. The chain employs TRBV7-9 and TRBJ2-5; tentative D call: TRBD2 (5 bases). Germline V lookup: CDR1 SEHNR, CDR2 FQNEAQ (reference sequence). V lost 5 bases and J lost 7, with 11 bases in between. The CDR3 contains 12 residues.

The chain is built from TRBV20-1 and TRBJ1-4; TRBD1 might be the D (6 bases). The CDR3 is 16 amino acids. From germline, CDR1 is DFQATT and CDR2 SNEGSKA (reference sequence). V was pared by 6 bases and J by 2 bases, with 19 bases between. The CDR3 here is CSARDTTRITNEKLFF. CDR3 in DNA: TGCAGTGCCAGGGACACCACAAGGATCACTAATGAAAAACTGTTTTTT.

J is TRBJ2-3 and V is TRBV27; the match to TRBD2 covers 8 bases. V was pared by 6 bases and J by 3 bases, with 14 bases of the junction left unmatched. Germline CDR1 and CDR2: MNHEY and SMNVEV (reference sequence). The CDR3 totals 17 residues. The CDR3 DNA is TGTGCCAGCAGCAATAGCGTCGGGGGGGTTCTGACAGATACGCAGTATTTT. The encoded protein is CASSNSVGGVLTDTQYF.

This clonotype was seen once. The chain links TRBV11-3 to TRBJ2-4; 8 nucleotides match TRBD1. The CDR3 is made up of 16 amino acids. CDR1 and CDR2 from the germline V gene are SGHNT and YENEEA. The J segment lost 1 base and the V segment lost 6 bases, leaving 8 bases of the junction unmatched. CDR3 in DNA: TGTGCCAGCAGTCCCGATCAGGGGGCGGCCAAAAACATTCAGTACTTC. Translation: CASSPDQGAAKNIQYF.

This clonotype was seen only once. This chain links TRBV30 with TRBJ1-2; a weak D match, TRBD1 (5 bases). Trimming took off 0 bases at V and 3 bases at J, with 11 bases between the two ends. The CDR3 totals 14 residues. The germline V gene has CDR1 GTSNPN and CDR2 SVGIG (reference sequence). This CDR3 is CAWSVLSQDYGYTF. The CDR3 nucleotides read TGTGCCTGGAGTGTACTCTCACAGGACTATGGCTACACCTTC.

The rearrangement links TRBV29-1 to TRBJ2-3; 7 nucleotides align to TRBD1. Trimming took 4 bases from V and 3 from J; bases not matched to a gene: 16. CDR3 size: 17 residues. Germline CDR1 reads SQVTM; CDR2 reads ANQGSEA. The DNA for the CDR3 is TGCAGCGTTGGGGGCGGAAATTGGGGACAGTCGACAGATACGCAGTATTTT. Protein sequence: CSVGGGNWGQSTDTQYF.

Only a few counts were recorded for this clonotype. The rearrangement uses TRBV27 and TRBJ2-4; 9 bases match TRBD1. In germline, CDR1 is MNHEY, CDR2 SMNVEV (reference sequence). Trimming cost V 5 bases and J 0 bases; bases outside gene matches: 5. The length of the CDR3 is 16 residues. The DNA of the CDR3 is TGTGCCAGCAGTCCGGGGACAGGGTTAGCCAAAAACATTCAGTACTTC. Amino acids: CASSPGTGLAKNIQYF.

There are a few counts of this clonotype. This chain connects TRBV27 to TRBJ2-5; D not resolved. Trimming pared 3 bases from V and 5 bases from J, leaving 4 bases between. The V gene's germline CDR1 is MNHEY and CDR2 SMNVEV (reference sequence). The CDR3 sequence is 11 residues long. The CDR3 region has the DNA TGTGCCAGCAGTTTTATGGAGACCCAGTACTTC. Its translation: CASSFMETQYF.

The J gene is TRBJ1-1, the V gene TRBV4-3; D not resolved. The CDR3 runs to 15 residues. V dropped 0 bases and J dropped 5 bases, with 13 bases sitting between them. CDR1 LGHNA and CDR2 YSLEER come from the germline V gene. The CDR3, as DNA: TGCGCCAGCAGCCAAGATCCCGGGGAAAGTACTGAAGCTTTCTTT. Translating gives CASSQDPGESTEAFF.

This clonotype was found once. The V call is TRBV6-2 or TRBV6-3, the J call TRBJ2-1; tentative D call: TRBD2 (6 bases). Trimming pared 4 bases from V and 4 bases from J, leaving 11 bases between. Germline CDR1 MNHEY, CDR2 SVGEGT. CDR3 length: 14 amino acids. DNA for the CDR3: TGTGCCAGCAGTTGGACGGGAGTTTACAATGAGCAGTTCTTC. This encodes CASSWTGVYNEQFF.

This chain connects TRBV9 to TRBJ2-2; no clear D gene. This CDR3 region has 14 residues. Germline values: CDR1 SGDLS, CDR2 YYNGEE. Trimming took off 3 bases at V and 7 bases at J, with 13 bases between the two ends. CDR3 coding DNA: TGTGCCAGCAGCGGGCAGATTCCGGGCGGGGAGCTGTTTTTT. Its protein product is CASSGQIPGGELFF.

The genes are TRBV19 and TRBJ2-5; 11 positions match TRBD2. V gave up 7 bases and J gave up 1 base; unmatched junction bases: 5. The CDR3 runs to 15 residues. Per germline, CDR1 LNHDA and CDR2 SQIVND (reference sequence). The CDR3 nucleotides are TGTGCCAGTAAAACTAGCGGGGGCCGCCAAGAGACCCAGTACTTC. This codes for CASKTSGGRQETQYF.

The chain couples TRBV6-1 to TRBJ2-1, with 11 nucleotides matching TRBD2. CDR1 is MNHNS, CDR2 SASEGT, per germline. V lost 2 bases to trimming and J lost 5 bases; unmatched junction nucleotides: 2. CDR3 length: 15 residues. CDR3 region: CASSETSGGHNEQFF. The CDR3 bases are TGTGCCAGCAGTGAAACTAGCGGGGGTCACAATGAGCAGTTCTTC.

V gene TRBV12-3 or TRBV12-4 combines with J gene TRBJ2-3; 7 positions agree with TRBD2. After removal of 7 bases from V and 1 base from J, the junction contained 8 bases not matched to a gene. There are 15 residues in the CDR3. The CDR3, as DNA: TGTGCCAGCACCCTCCCTAGCGGAGGCACAGATACGCAGTATTTT. Translated, it gives CASTLPSGGTDTQYF.

The chain recombines TRBV24-1 with TRBJ2-3; a possible D gene is TRBD2 (5 bases). Trimming took 4 bases from V and 1 from J, leaving 20 bases between them. The CDR3 loop spans 18 amino acids. Per the germline V gene, CDR1 is KGHDR and CDR2 is SFDVKD. CDR3 DNA: TGTGCCACCAGTGACCCCCGGGATGAGCCGCGGGGCACAGATACGCAGTATTTT. Its protein is CATSDPRDEPRGTDTQYF.

The V call is TRBV30, the J call TRBJ2-7; D possibly corresponds to TRBD2 (5 bases). Germline CDR1 GTSNPN, CDR2 SVGIG (reference sequence). The V end lost 0 bases, the J end lost 2 bases, and 14 bases lay between the germline ends. The CDR3 covers 15 residues. For the CDR3, the DNA is TGTGCCTGGAGTGTAAGAGGGCCAGAGCCCTACGAGCAGTACTTC. As protein: CAWSVRGPEPYEQYF. Full variable domain (missing parts from reference TRBV30 and TRBJ2-7): SQTIHQWPATLVQPVGSPLSLECTVEGTSNPNLYWYRQAAGRGLQLLFYSVGIGQISSEVPQNLSASRPQDRQFILSSKKLLLSDSGFYLCAWSVRGPEPYEQYFGPGTRLTVT.

This clonotype was counted once. The chain uses TRBV3-1 and TRBJ2-7; TRBD1 might be the D (6 bases). CDR1 is LGHDT and CDR2 is YNNKEL in the germline V gene (reference sequence). CDR3 size: 13 residues. The V end lost 5 bases, the J end lost 1 base, and 9 bases lay between the germline ends. DNA for the CDR3: TGTGCCAGCAGCTATGGACAGTCCTACGAGCAGTACTTC. The encoded protein is CASSYGQSYEQYF.

About this clonotype itself: A junction end diverges from the germline sequence, so it may reflect a read error. The rearrangement links TRBV20-1 to TRBJ1-5; 7 bases map to TRBD1. In germline, CDR1 is DFQATT, CDR2 SNEGSKA (reference sequence). This CDR3 is built from 13 residues. In nucleotides, the CDR3 is TGCAGTGCAAGAGGGACAGAGAATCAGCCCCAGCATTTT. Its translation: CSARGTENQPQHF.

This clonotype was recorded only once. The V and J genes are TRBV7-9 and TRBJ1-2, with D uncertain. Germline loops: CDR1 SEHNR, CDR2 FQNEAQ (reference sequence). CDR3 length: 17 amino acids. The V gene lost 5 bases and the J gene lost 5 bases, with 24 bases spanning the gap. CDR3: CASSGPDHLTTKYGYTF. For the CDR3, the DNA is TGTGCCAGCAGCGGACCCGACCACCTCACAACAAAGTATGGCTACACCTTC.

The chain employs TRBV7-3 and TRBJ2-7, with D perhaps being TRBD1 or TRBD2 (5 bases each). V dropped 2 bases and J dropped 3 bases, with 8 bases sitting between them. CDR3 length equals 13 residues. Germline V CDR1 and CDR2: SGHTA, FQGTGA. The CDR3: CASSLFGGYEQYF. The CDR3, as DNA: TGTGCCAGCAGCTTATTTGGGGGCTACGAGCAGTACTTC.

The chain employs TRBV13 and TRBJ1-1; no reliable D call. V was trimmed by 8 bases and J by 3 bases, leaving 10 bases between them. Germline V CDR1 and CDR2: PRHDT, FYEKMQ (reference sequence). CDR3 length: 12 residues. CDR3 sequence reads: CASALGDTEAFF. The DNA for the CDR3 is TGTGCCAGCGCGCTGGGTGACACTGAAGCTTTCTTT. The full variable domain, completed using reference TRBV13 and TRBJ1-1, is AAGVIQSPRHLIKEKRETATLKCYPIPRHDTVYWYQQGPGQDPQFLISFYEKMQSDKGSIPDRFSAQQFSDYHSELNMSSLELGDSALYFCASALGDTEAFFGQGTRLTVV.

This sequence joins TRBV9 and TRBJ1-2; maybe TRBD1 (6 bases). This CDR3 region has 13 residues. V lost 5 bases and J lost 8, with 16 bases in between. Germline CDR1 reads SGDLS; CDR2 reads YYNGEE. The CDR3 DNA follows: TGTGCCAGCAGGAATACAGGGTCAGGAGGCTACACCTTC. It encodes CASRNTGSGGYTF.